These T cell receptor beta chains were read from a single sample in a study of blood T cell repertoires in COVID-19. Generated by immunoSEQ multiplex PCR, the TCRdb table keeps only in-frame clones and is missing some. Of some 370,000 clones in the sample, around 83% were seen once. Material for sequencing was PBMCs or T cells enriched from blood (not recorded which). These receptor sequences come from a woman between 50 and 59 years old who had recovered from COVID-19. CDR3s include the opening cysteine and the closing phenylalanine or tryptophan. A D gene is named only where the DNA matches it firmly. Clone size is given for some rows only: seen once, a few or many times, or a class if the clone is expanded.

CDR3aa: CSASPPGGAYEQYF
CDR3nt: TGCAGTGCTAGTCCACCAGGGGGAGCCTACGAGCAGTACTTC
abundance: NA
v_gene: TRBV20-1
j_gene: TRBJ2-7
d_gene: TRBD1

CDR3aa: CATRSLSNEKLFF
CDR3nt: TGTGCCACCAGATCTCTATCGAATGAAAAACTGTTTTTT
abundance: once
v_gene: TRBV24-1
j_gene: TRBJ1-4
d_gene: NA

CDR3aa: CASSPSGSPNEKLFF
CDR3nt: TGTGCCAGCAGCCCTAGCGGCAGCCCTAATGAAAAACTGTTTTTT
abundance: NA
v_gene: TRBV5-4
j_gene: TRBJ1-4
d_gene: NA

CDR3aa: CASSSGQHQPQHF
CDR3nt: TGTGCCAGCAGTTCAGGACAACATCAGCCCCAGCATTTT
abundance: few
v_gene: TRBV6-2/TRBV6-3
j_gene: TRBJ1-5
d_gene: NA

CDR3aa: CASSGGPEDTEAFF
CDR3nt: TGTGCCAGCAGCGGGGGCCCCGAGGACACTGAAGCTTTCTTT
abundance: few
v_gene: TRBV9
j_gene: TRBJ1-1
d_gene: NA

CDR3aa: CASSLDASSFTDTQYF
CDR3nt: TGCGCCAGCAGCTTGGATGCTAGCAGCTTCACAGATACGCAGTATTTT
abundance: NA
v_gene: TRBV5-1
j_gene: TRBJ2-3
d_gene: NA

CDR3aa: CASSSGQGAGAFF
CDR3nt: TGTGCCAGCAGTTCGGGACAGGGGGCAGGAGCTTTCTTT
abundance: few
v_gene: TRBV27
j_gene: TRBJ1-1
d_gene: TRBD1

CDR3aa: CATSRGSGWTGAADTQYF
CDR3nt: TGTGCCACCAGCAGAGGATCCGGGTGGACAGGGGCAGCAGATACGCAGTATTTT
abundance: NA
v_gene: TRBV15
j_gene: TRBJ2-3
d_gene: TRBD1

CDR3aa: CASSQDLRAPNNEQFF
CDR3nt: TGTGCCAGCAGCCAAGATCTGCGGGCGCCGAACAATGAGCAGTTCTTC
abundance: NA
v_gene: TRBV4-2
j_gene: TRBJ2-1
d_gene: NA

CDR3aa: CASSYRDRPYGYTF
CDR3nt: TGTGCCAGCAGTTACCGGGACAGACCCTATGGCTACACCTTC
abundance: many
v_gene: TRBV6-2/TRBV6-3
j_gene: TRBJ1-2
d_gene: TRBD1

CDR3aa: CASRPQGSITEAFF
CDR3nt: TGTGCCAGCAGACCACAGGGAAGTATCACTGAAGCTTTCTTT
abundance: NA
v_gene: TRBV6-5
j_gene: TRBJ1-1
d_gene: NA

CDR3aa: CASSFLAGVSETQYF
CDR3nt: TGCGCCAGCAGCTTCCTAGCGGGAGTCTCAGAGACCCAGTACTTC
abundance: NA
v_gene: TRBV5-1
j_gene: TRBJ2-5
d_gene: TRBD2

CDR3aa: CAVTSGGLDTQYF
CDR3nt: TGTGCCGTAACTAGCGGGGGGCTCGATACGCAGTATTTT
abundance: NA
v_gene: TRBV5-4
j_gene: TRBJ2-3
d_gene: TRBD2